The 10 T cell receptor beta chains below were found in one sample sequenced in a study of OX40 agonist ivuxolimab in advanced cancers. The method was immunoSEQ multiplex PCR; TCRdb's version includes in-frame clones alone and lacks a portion of them. In the table there are tens of thousands of clones, 89% of which are singletons. This specimen consisted of CD4+ or CD8+ T cells sorted from blood, obtained in a trial of the OX40 agonist ivuxolimab. The source of these receptors is an adult with an advanced solid tumor such as melanoma, head and neck, liver or kidney cancer.

This clone has just one count. This chain uses TRBV7-9 with TRBJ1-2, with TRBD1 matching 7 bases. The germline V gene has CDR1 SEHNR and CDR2 FQNEAQ (reference sequence). The CDR3 has 15 residues. With V trimmed by 4 bases and J by 0 bases, 5 bases remained unmatched. In DNA form, the CDR3 reads TGTGCCAGCAGCTACCGGGACAGCCCTAACTATGGCTACACCTTC. Its protein is CASSYRDSPNYGYTF.

The gene calls are TRBV27 and TRBJ2-7; 9 nucleotides line up with TRBD2. This CDR3 region has 15 residues. Germline-derived CDR1 and CDR2 are MNHEY and SMNVEV (reference sequence). V dropped 2 bases and J dropped 0; count of bases not matched to a gene: 2. In DNA form, the CDR3 reads TGTGCCAGCAGTTTAGCTAGCGGGAACTCCTACGAGCAGTACTTC. Translating gives CASSLASGNSYEQYF.

The V gene is TRBV5-1, the J gene TRBJ2-3, with D tentatively TRBD2 (5 bases). The germline V and J ends were trimmed by 1 base and 2 bases, with 11 bases remaining between them. Germline V gene data show CDR1 as SGHRS and CDR2 as YFSETQ. There are 15 residues in the CDR3. CDR3 protein: CASSLPADLTDTQYF. CDR3 nucleotides: TGCGCCAGCAGCTTGCCAGCGGACCTCACAGATACGCAGTATTTT. Based on the CDR3 plus reference TRBV5-1 and TRBJ2-3, the full variable domain is KAGVTQTPRYLIKTRGQQVTLSCSPISGHRSVSWYQQTPGQGLQFLFEYFSETQRNKGNFPGRFSGRQFSNSRSEMNVSTLELGDSALYLCASSLPADLTDTQYFGPGTRLTVL.

This chain links TRBV11-2 with TRBJ2-7; the D gene could be TRBD1 or TRBD2 (6 bases each). Germline V CDR1 and CDR2: SGHAT, FQNNGV. V was cut by 5 bases and J by 6 bases, with 20 bases left in between. This CDR3 is 15 amino acids long. CDR3 DNA sequence: TGTGCCAGCAGCACCACGGGGGCTATGGCGGTCGAGCAGTACTTC. Protein product: CASSTTGAMAVEQYF.

This chain uses TRBV7-2 with TRBJ1-4; no clear D gene. V lost 3 bases, J lost 7 bases, and 9 bases lay in between. Germline V gene data show CDR1 as SGHTA and CDR2 as FQGNSA. CDR3 length: 13 residues. The CDR3: CASSLTGFEKLFF. The CDR3 coding sequence is TGTGCCAGCAGCTTGACGGGGTTTGAAAAACTGTTTTTT.

This clone was detected only once. This chain links TRBV4-2 with TRBJ2-3; 8 bases line up with TRBD2. The V segment lost 0 bases and the J segment 5 bases; nucleotides outside the gene matches: 7. Germline lookup yields CDR1 LGHNA and CDR2 YNFKEQ. The CDR3 is 16 residues long. The CDR3 sequence: CASSQDMAGGLDTQYF. In DNA, the CDR3 is TGTGCCAGCAGCCAAGACATGGCGGGAGGCCTAGATACGCAGTATTTT.

This clone was observed a handful of times. The chain links TRBV5-6 to TRBJ2-2, with TRBD2 matching 8 bases. The CDR3 has 15 residues. Germline trimming cut 5 bases from V and 5 bases from J; bases unmatched to any gene: 8. Per germline, CDR1 SGHDT and CDR2 YYEEEE. CDR3 sequence: CASREPGLETGELFF. DNA for the CDR3: TGTGCCAGCAGAGAACCGGGACTAGAGACCGGGGAGCTGTTTTTT.

This clone was seen only once. The V call is TRBV30, the J call TRBJ2-1, with D unclear. The CDR3 has 12 amino acids. Trimming stripped 0 bases from V and 7 bases from J, with 7 bases between. Per the germline V gene, CDR1 is GTSNPN and CDR2 is SVGIG (reference sequence). The CDR3 spells CAWSVVKNEQFF. The CDR3, as DNA: TGTGCCTGGAGTGTAGTCAAGAATGAGCAGTTCTTC.

The chain recombines TRBV5-5 with TRBJ2-5; D is perhaps TRBD1 (5 bases). V was trimmed by 4 bases and J by 4 bases, leaving 14 bases between them. Germline V gene lookup returns CDR1 SGHKS and CDR2 YYEKEE (reference sequence). The CDR3 is made up of 14 amino acids. For the CDR3, the DNA is TGTGCCAGCAGCCGCACCCACGACAGAGAGACCCAGTACTTC. This gives the protein CASSRTHDRETQYF.

The CDR3 DNA follows: TGTGCCTGGAAGATGGCGGGAGGACAAGAGACCCAGTACTTC. This codes for CAWKMAGGQETQYF. The chain is built from TRBV30 and TRBJ2-5, with TRBD2 identical over 8 bases. This CDR3 region has 14 residues. The V and J ends lost 4 bases and 2 bases, in that order; junction bases with no gene match: 6. CDR1 GTSNPN and CDR2 SVGIG come from the germline V gene (reference sequence).